This entry concerns a single TCR beta chain. Its specific antigen is unknown. Base qualities are not recorded, but no much larger clone differs from it by a single base. The cohort comprised some 730 healthy bone marrow donors. Cohort members were all nominally healthy when sampled, although unrecorded immune exposures were likely present. The donor was CMV seronegative and was included in the group of a few hundred seronegative cohort members. Every donor gave a peripheral blood sample, and the peripheral blood mononuclear cells from that sample were used for TCR beta sequencing. Genomic DNA was extracted from the blood cell samples with the Qiagen DNeasy Blood Extraction Kit. Library generation was performed with the immunoSEQ multiplex PCR assay. For the multiplex PCR, a mixture combining 60 forward primers for TCR Vbeta segments and 13 reverse primers for TCR Jbeta segments was used. The CDR3 region of rearranged TCR beta genes was amplified from genomic DNA with a multiplex PCR assay. On the Illumina HiSeq System, the amplified TCR beta libraries were sequenced as 87-base-pair reads. The authors processed their data as follows. A later analysis tallied around 87 million unique TCR beta chains across the 610 or so repertoires, and roughly 11 million of those chains were shared by two or more donors. Raw reads were error-corrected and collapsed into unique sequences by a nearest-neighbor algorithm in which closely related sequences were merged to remove PCR and sequencing errors. To assign V, D and J gene segments, CDR3 sequences were aligned to IMGT reference sequences. For a sequence to be retained, a match of at least six nucleotides was required to both a V gene segment and a J gene segment. A rearrangement was called productive if the CDR3 had no stop codons and remained in frame with V and J, and every other rearrangement was called non-productive. Following IMGT convention, CDR3 was defined as the stretch from the second conserved V-encoded cysteine up to the conserved J-encoded phenylalanine. The earlier analysis of more than 450 of the donors excluded sequences that lacked an unambiguous match to a single V gene segment. An earlier analysis of a few hundred of the donors called V segments functional above 56.7% productive rearrangements and segregating when the between-donor standard deviation exceeded 5%. A statistical classification framework was built for diagnosing cytomegalovirus status from the catalog of TCR beta chain sequences. A later analysis assigned V and J genes by comparing TCR nucleotide sequences with IMGT/GENE-DB human TR gene sequences. In a later analysis, CDR3 sequences and most-parsimonious VDJ recombination scenarios were assigned using the TCRdist pipeline. In a later analysis, each TCR beta chain was defined by its CDR3 amino acid sequence together with its V-gene family, and reads lacking a unique V-gene family were excluded. In a later analysis, 500 to 650 highly shared, low-generation-probability nucleotide sequences were removed to address suspected cross-contamination and a sequencing artifact. In a later analysis, a clonal expansion index for each public chain was calculated from normalized within-repertoire ranks of inferred template counts. In a later analysis, generation probabilities were computed using a VDJ recombination model fitted to out-of-frame rearrangements, and the results were checked against IGoR. In a later analysis, TCR-TCR, TCR-HLA and TCR-CMV co-occurrence was scored with hypergeometric tests, and a repertoire-size bias correction was applied to TCR pairs. A later analysis estimated false discovery rates by permuting HLA or CMV assignments 20 times. In a later analysis, co-occurring TCRs were grouped using DBSCAN, and TCRdist sequence similarity was added for clustering within HLA-allele-positive subsets. Repertoires with fewer than 30,000 or more than 120,000 public chains were left out of co-occurrence clustering, as were about 5 repertoires with anomalous nucleotide sharing. Drawn from immuneACCESS, this table holds only the in-frame rearrangements with V and J called that TCRdb kept. Clones are partly lost; checked studies trace under half to an unresolved V gene and leave the rest unexplained. V, J and clone size reflect that table, while D and trimming were determined from the DNA. The table for this sample lists 150,000 to 200,000 clones; around 76% of them were counted only once. The ten largest clonotypes hold approximately 1.5% of the sample.

This sample was taken from a study of cytomegalovirus exposure and HLA in healthy donors (TCRdb year 2017). With regard to the full study: In an earlier analysis of approximately 500 of the donors, 250 to 300 Gb of sequence data and 120 million or so unique TCR beta sequences from about 190 million T cells were reported. An early release that covered several hundred HLA-typed donors contained around 300 gigabases of sequencing data and 85 million to 100 million unique TCR sequences. Of the 300 to 400 genotyped donors, over 70% fell in the genetic ancestry cluster associated with self-reported Caucasian donors. The aim of the study was to test whether cataloging public T cell receptors could identify signatures of past pathogen exposure. The study profiled the T cell repertoires of some 610 subjects by immunosequencing and related them to cytomegalovirus serostatus. Besides the first cohort of 550 to 750 subjects, a separate validation cohort made up of 90 to 150 different subjects was used. The study combined high-throughput TCR immunosequencing, statistical association of individual TCRs with disease status, and machine learning to predict cytomegalovirus infection status. In a later analysis, previously published TCR beta repertoires from several hundred donors were re-analyzed and high-resolution HLA genotyping was added so that TCR occurrence patterns could be studied. Rather than using new phenotypic data, the later analysis identified candidate immune exposures from TCR beta sequences and from how often those sequences occurred across donors. To decide whether each TCR beta V gene segment behaved as functional or pseudogenic, an earlier analysis of some 600 of the donors relied on high-throughput TCR beta sequencing. Donor age, sex, ethnicity and CMV serostatus were collected together with the repertoire data. In a later genetic analysis, genome-wide SNP genotypes for about 65% of the 666 donors were used, and that subset was treated as a discovery cohort. Every discovery cohort repertoire had been produced on one sequencing platform. Both class I and class II loci were covered by HLA typing, at four-digit resolution. Typing coverage varied by locus: roughly 629-630 donors for A, B, C, DRB1 and DQB1; some 520 for DQA1; 606 for DPA1; around 450 for DPB1. Because of strong linkage in the cohort, a handful of DR-DQ haplotypes were treated as single units for association and clustering. Across some 400 genotyped donors of the cohort, an average of 235,054 unique TCR beta nucleotide sequences per donor were sequenced, and roughly 18% of those sequences were non-productive.

Results and caveats for the whole study, not just this receptor: An earlier analysis of roughly 570 of the donors showed that most TCR beta V segments appeared in productive rearrangements either about 90% or about 30% of the time, which broadly matched IMGT annotations. CMV serostatus was the only immune exposure information available for the cohort. Compared with the 666-donor mean, donors in an Asian-associated ancestry cluster had fewer N-insertions in productive TCRs, according to a later genetic analysis. The cohort was sequenced for TCR beta chains only, and without alpha or paired-chain data the features that could be detected were limited. The presence/absence analyses assumed that sequencing depth was roughly uniform across donors, and that assumption may not be true. A further reported finding was that TCR beta sequences accurately predicted the HLA-A and HLA-B alleles for most subjects in the first cohort. In a later analysis, the rate of TCR association differed among HLA loci, with DRB1 alleles having the most associated TCRs and HLA-C alleles having the fewest. In vitro tests confirmed that a few of the cytomegalovirus-associated TCR beta chains recognize cytomegalovirus antigens. A cluster of highly shared sequence variants was judged likely to represent a technical artifact of the sequencing pipeline. According to a later analysis, most CMV-associated TCR beta chains appeared to be HLA-restricted, and the HLA associations seemed to be driven largely by CMV exposure. Several of the top co-occurrence clusters appeared to be linked to parvovirus B19, influenza, CMV and Epstein-Barr virus, according to a later analysis. Some IMGT-functional V segments, including TRBV6-2 and TRBV6-3, could not be distinguished by the 87-base-pair reads and were therefore excluded. Across donors, most TCR sequences were observed very rarely, whereas some public TCRs were present in many individuals. The classifier was reported to diagnose cytomegalovirus status with high specificity and sensitivity in both the original and validation cohorts. Because some donors lacked HLA typing at each locus, the association tests relied only on the typed subset. Because counts were too low, seventeen rarely observed V segments, including chromosome 9 orphons, were left out of the earlier analysis of about 500 of the donors. In a later genetic analysis, a missense DCLRE1C variant was associated with V-gene and J-gene trimming of TCR beta chains, and the association was replicated in an independent cohort. A total of 150 to 200 TCR beta chains were listed by the study as associated with cytomegalovirus. Strong co-occurrence of HLA alleles, especially DR and DQ, made assigning TCR associations to individual alleles difficult. Linkage disequilibrium might explain the correlated functional status among segregating V segments, but an unknown experimental factor could not be excluded. The authors suggested that the approach could potentially be generalized to other disease states and immunological phenotypes. In a later analysis, about 17,000 TCR beta sequences were associated with specific HLA alleles at a false discovery rate of 0.05. A later analysis found that HLA-associated TCR beta chains were more clonally expanded and had lower generation probabilities than equally common non-associated chains.

For CDR1 and CDR2, the germline V gene lists SGDLS and YYNGEE. V lost 3 bases and J lost 4 bases, and the count of bases not matched to a germline gene is 7. The CDR3 sequence holds 16 residues, the cysteine and phenylalanine included. Kept here is only the CDR3 DNA, which spans 48 bases and is read in frame from base 1. The sample comprised PBMCs. The chain uses TRBV9 and TRBJ2-3, and 11 junction bases match TRBD2. This sequence was found in a man in his forties in good health and CMV-seronegative. The DNA sequence is as follows: TGTGCCAGCAGCGCGACTAGCGGGACGACAGCAGATACGCAGTATTTT. This codes for CASSATSGTTADTQYF.